The 15 T cell receptor beta chains below all came from one sample that was sequenced in a study of cytomegalovirus exposure and HLA in healthy donors. 60 Vbeta and 13 Jbeta primers were used in PCR. The repertoire was sequenced with immunoSEQ multiplex PCR; TCRdb's copy has only in-frame clones and lacks some. Recorded for this sample: 49,000 or so clones. Sequencing was done on a sample of PBMCs. The receptors were sampled from a man aged 35 to 55 in good health and CMV-seropositive.

The chain recombines TRBV10-3 with TRBJ1-1, with 8 positions matching TRBD1. The length of the CDR3 is 14 residues. J lost 6 bases, V lost 7 bases, and 10 bases had no gene match. Germline V lookup: CDR1 ENHRY, CDR2 SYGVKD. The CDR3 nucleotides are TGTGCCATCAACTCAGGACAGGGAGGCGCTGAAGCTTTCTTT. It is translated as CAINSGQGGAEAFF.

The chain is built from TRBV9 and TRBJ2-6; D gene ambiguous. Germline assignment: CDR1 SGDLS and CDR2 YYNGEE. The CDR3 consists of 15 residues. Trimming took off 4 bases at V and 4 bases at J, with 12 bases between the two ends. Here the CDR3 reads CASSPLSRGANVLTF. CDR3 nucleotide sequence: TGTGCCAGCAGCCCGCTCTCGCGAGGGGCCAACGTCCTGACTTTC.

The chain employs TRBV6-1 and TRBJ2-6; D gene ambiguous. Germline CDR1 and CDR2: MNHNS and SASEGT. V was pared by 2 bases and J by 2 bases, with 4 bases between. There are 14 residues in the CDR3. The CDR3 here is CASSEQAGANVLTF. CDR3 in DNA: TGTGCCAGCAGTGAACAGGCTGGGGCCAACGTCCTGACTTTC.

CDR3 loop: CASSTGTGFLGEQYF. CDR3 coding DNA: TGTGCCAGTAGTACCGGGACAGGTTTCCTCGGCGAGCAGTACTTC. The J gene is TRBJ2-7, the V gene TRBV19; 8 positions match TRBD1. With 4 bases clipped from V and 6 bases from J, the junction kept 11 bases outside the gene matches. In germline, CDR1 is LNHDA, CDR2 SQIVND (reference sequence). This CDR3 is built from 15 residues.

The chain carries TRBV9 and TRBJ2-7; D perhaps matches TRBD2 (6 bases). The length of the CDR3 is 14 residues. The V end was cut by 0 bases, the J end by 6 bases, with 13 bases between. CDR1 is SGDLS and CDR2 is YYNGEE in the germline V gene. The CDR3 bases are TGTGCCAGCAGCGTAGGAGGGACTGCGGGCGAGCAGTACTTC. It is translated as CASSVGGTAGEQYF.

The CDR3 is CASSRPGGDEQYF. DNA of the CDR3: TGTGCCAGCAGTCGGCCCGGAGGGGACGAGCAGTACTTC. The chain combines TRBV6-5 with TRBJ2-7; D is possibly TRBD2 (6 bases). Germline CDR1 MNHEY, CDR2 SVGAGI. V was shortened by 5 bases and J by 5 bases, with 13 bases between the two germline ends. The length of the CDR3 is 13 residues.

As regards this clone: Other DNA sequences in the sample encode the same CDR3. This chain connects TRBV5-1 to TRBJ2-2; TRBD1 aligns across 9 bases. The germline V gene has CDR1 SGHRS and CDR2 YFSETQ. Trimming at V came to 3 bases and at J to 4 bases, leaving 4 bases not matched to a gene. The CDR3 extends over 15 amino acids. The DNA of the CDR3 is TGCGCCAGCAGCTCGGGACAGGGCGGCACCGGGGAGCTGTTTTTT. Amino acids: CASSSGQGGTGELFF.

This rearrangement joins TRBV28 to TRBJ2-7; 10 bases match TRBD2. The CDR3 runs 18 residues. With 3 bases clipped from V and 4 bases from J, the junction kept 15 bases outside the gene matches. Germline CDR1 and CDR2: MDHEN and SYDVKM. Written as DNA, the CDR3 is TGTGCCAGCAGTTTGACCTGGGGAAGCGGGAGGGCATTGTACGAGCAGTACTTC. It translates to CASSLTWGSGRALYEQYF.

This sequence joins TRBV9 and TRBJ2-7; D unclear. The germline CDR1 and CDR2 sequences are SGDLS and YYNGEE. V was trimmed by 4 bases and J by 0 bases, leaving 11 bases between them. The CDR3 is made up of 14 amino acids. The CDR3 nucleotides read TGTGCCAGCAGCCCCCCCGCAGACTCCTACGAGCAGTACTTC. Its protein is CASSPPADSYEQYF.

The rearrangement links TRBV18 to TRBJ2-7; 7 bases map to TRBD1. The CDR3 is 14 amino acids. Per germline, CDR1 KGHSH and CDR2 LQKENI. V was pared by 3 bases and J by 3 bases, with 5 bases of the junction left unmatched. In DNA form, the CDR3 reads TGTGCCAGCTCACCTGGGACAGATAGCTACGAGCAGTACTTC. Its translation is CASSPGTDSYEQYF.

The J gene is TRBJ1-5, the V gene TRBV5-4; 10 nucleotides align to TRBD1. Germline V gives CDR1 SGHNT, CDR2 YYREEE (reference sequence). The CDR3 consists of 15 residues. With V trimmed by 5 bases and J by 7 bases, 9 bases remained unmatched. The DNA for the CDR3 is TGTGCCAGCAGTTTAGACAGGGGGCAGGGGCAGCCCCAGCATTTT. It is translated as CASSLDRGQGQPQHF.

The chain uses TRBV5-3 and TRBJ1-2, with 11 bases aligning to TRBD1. TRBV5-3 is given ORF status, its function remaining uncertain. Trimming cost V 1 base and J 5 bases; bases outside gene matches: 1. This CDR3 comprises 14 residues. The CDR3 is CARSLWDRGYGYTF. CDR3 bases: TGTGCCAGAAGCTTGTGGGACAGGGGGTATGGCTACACCTTC.

This sequence joins TRBV7-9 and TRBJ2-7; D perhaps matches TRBD2 (6 bases). CDR1 and CDR2 (germline): SEHNR, FQNEAQ (reference sequence). V was shortened by 2 bases and J by 6 bases, with 14 bases between the two germline ends. This CDR3 is 14 amino acids long. The chain's CDR3 is CASSLRHPGVEQYF. CDR3 DNA: TGTGCCAGCAGCTTAAGGCACCCGGGGGTCGAGCAGTACTTC.

The CDR3 bases are TGTGCCAGCAGTGCCACGTACGGTTCCTACGAGCAGTACTTC. As protein: CASSATYGSYEQYF. The chain couples TRBV25-1 to TRBJ2-5; no reliable D call. The end of the DNA fits TRBJ2-7 better, so the J call may be wrong. The CDR3 has 14 amino acids. The germline CDR1 and CDR2 sequences are MGHDK and SYGVNS.

The J gene is TRBJ2-3, the V gene TRBV29-1; D gene uncertain. There are 15 residues in the CDR3. The germline V gene has CDR1 SQVTM and CDR2 ANQGSEA. V dropped 4 bases and J dropped 0 bases, with 14 bases sitting between them. The CDR3 sequence is CSVAHGGTSTDTQYF. In DNA, the CDR3 is TGCAGCGTTGCGCACGGCGGAACTAGCACAGATACGCAGTATTTT.